This T cell receptor beta chain comes out of a study of blood T cell repertoires in COVID-19. This table comes from immunoSEQ multiplex PCR, and its TCRdb copy is limited to in-frame clones, with some not included. The sample has roughly 43,000 clones, almost 85% seen once; the top ten hold 20% to 30%. This clone was seen once. This CDR3 is built from 14 residues. Germline-derived CDR1 and CDR2 are GTSNPN and SVGIG (reference sequence). V was trimmed by 5 bases and J by 3 bases, leaving 13 bases between them. J is TRBJ2-2 and V is TRBV30; TRBD2 is a possible D gene (5 bases). This sequence originates from an older woman with acute or convalescent COVID-19. Input material: peripheral blood. CDR3 loop: CAWARTGYTGELFF. CDR3 nucleotides: TGTGCCTGGGCGAGAACGGGATACACCGGGGAGCTGTTTTTT.